What follows are 5 T cell receptor beta chains derived from one specimen sequenced in a study of T cell repertoires in cytomegalovirus infection. No antigen has been identified for these receptors. MiXCR, run by TCRdb on the reads, gives a single entry per CDR3 protein. The data show approximately 730,000 distinct CDR3 sequences, around 35% seen once. Source: cultured PBMCs, taken from culture after CMV antigen stimulation. These receptors originate from a human donor in good health (CMV status not recorded). Some clones in this sample may be carry-over from other donors' samples.

This clonotype was counted many times. This chain joins TRBV7-2 and TRBJ2-1; D not resolved. The V end lost 5 bases, the J end lost 10 bases, and 15 bases lay between the germline ends. This CDR3 contains 13 residues. The germline gives CDR1 SGHTA, CDR2 FQGNSA. CDR3 sequence (DNA): TGTGCCAGCAGCGCCCGACCAGTTAAGGAGCAGTTCTTC. Its translation: CASSARPVKEQFF.

The V call is TRBV20-1, the J call TRBJ2-1; tentative D call: TRBD1 (5 bases). Germline CDR1 DFQATT, CDR2 SNEGSKA (reference sequence). Between the trimmed V and J ends, which lost 0 bases and 8 bases, there was a span of 11 bases. The CDR3 spans 13 residues. The CDR3 DNA reads as TGCAGTGCTAGAGAGGGGCCAGCTTATGAGCAGTTCTTC. Protein: CSAREGPAYEQFF.

The chain carries TRBV30 and TRBJ2-1; D ambiguous. The CDR3 length is 15 residues. Trimming stripped 0 bases from V and 1 base from J, with 10 bases between. From germline, CDR1 is GTSNPN and CDR2 SVGIG (reference sequence). CDR3 DNA sequence: TGTGCCTGGAGTGTAGGCCAGCCGTCCTACAATGAGCAGTTCTTC. Translating gives CAWSVGQPSYNEQFF.

This clonotype was found once. The V call is TRBV20-1, the J call TRBJ2-3; 8 positions match TRBD2. Germline assignment: CDR1 DFQATT and CDR2 SNEGSKA (reference sequence). The V gene end was trimmed by 2 bases and the J gene end by 0 bases; junction bases not matched to a gene: 13. CDR3 length: 18 residues. The chain's CDR3 is CSARPDNIAGLSTDTQYF. CDR3 coding DNA: TGCAGTGCTAGACCCGACAATATAGCGGGGCTAAGCACAGATACGCAGTATTTT.

This clonotype has more than one count but fewer than ten. The chain is built from TRBV6-2 or TRBV6-3 and TRBJ1-4; no reliable D call. V dropped 6 bases and J dropped 6 bases, with 17 bases sitting between them. CDR1 MNHEY and CDR2 SVGEGT come from the germline V gene. The CDR3 has 15 amino acids. The CDR3, as DNA: TGTGCCAGCAGCACCCCGCGGGGTGGTTATGAAAAACTGTTTTTT. It specifies CASSTPRGGYEKLFF.